This T cell receptor (beta chain) was sequenced for a study of beta chain features in type 1 diabetes. Across the whole study: Patients did not differ from healthy donors in age, gender or cell yield. The study, taken as a whole, reports: PCR might favor shorter templates, but any such skew would affect patients and controls equally. Shortening of TCRB CDR3s, moderate but significant, appeared in all four CD4+ subsets of Type 1 diabetes patients. Researchers reported that naive, central memory and Treg TCRB repertoires appeared more similar in patients than in healthy donors. The study found fewer insertions and more deletions at VDJ junctions in type 1 diabetes patients.

The CDR3 has 17 amino acids. Germline lookup yields CDR1 SGHRS and CDR2 YFSETQ. Germline trimming cut 4 bases from V and 6 bases from J; bases unmatched to any gene: 14. This clone was counted between two and nine times. Its antigen is unidentified. Expressed TCRB transcripts were sequenced because the entire RNA isolate underwent reverse transcription. This table comes from immunoSEQ multiplex PCR, and its TCRdb copy is limited to in-frame clones, with some not included. This sample carries 630,000 or so clones, over 12% of them seen once, and the ten largest clones take 0.035% to 0.04%. The chain combines TRBV5-1 with TRBJ2-1; TRBD2 aligns across 9 bases. The source material was naive CD4+ T cells from blood. This receptor was taken from a man between 18 and 29 years old with type 1 diabetes. For the CDR3, the DNA is TGCGCCAGCAGCCCCCCAAGGGGCGGGAGGGCCTCCAATGAGCAGTTCTTC. Protein sequence: CASSPPRGGRASNEQFF.